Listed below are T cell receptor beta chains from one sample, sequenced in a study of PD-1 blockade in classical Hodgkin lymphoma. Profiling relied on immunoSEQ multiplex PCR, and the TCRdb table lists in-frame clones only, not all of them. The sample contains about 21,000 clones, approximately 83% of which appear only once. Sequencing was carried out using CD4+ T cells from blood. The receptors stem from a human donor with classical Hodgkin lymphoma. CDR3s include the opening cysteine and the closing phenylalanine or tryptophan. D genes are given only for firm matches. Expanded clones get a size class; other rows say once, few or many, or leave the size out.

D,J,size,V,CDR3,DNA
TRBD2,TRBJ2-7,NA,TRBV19,CASTDGGIHEQYF,TGTGCCAGTACGGACGGGGGGATCCACGAGCAGTACTTC
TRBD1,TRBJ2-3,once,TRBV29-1,CSVEALRGPDTQYF,TGCAGCGTTGAAGCTCTCAGGGGGCCAGATACGCAGTATTTT
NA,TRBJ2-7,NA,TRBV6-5,CASSAADVVEQYF,TGTGCCAGCAGTGCCGCGGACGTAGTGGAGCAGTACTTC
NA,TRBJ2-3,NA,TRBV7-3,CASSLYGGFADTQYF,TGTGCCAGCAGCTTATACGGAGGCTTCGCAGATACGCAGTATTTT
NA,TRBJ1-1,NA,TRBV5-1,CASSLLGRGNTEAFF,TGCGCCAGCAGCTTGCTAGGGCGGGGCAACACTGAAGCTTTCTTT
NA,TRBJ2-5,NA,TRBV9,CASSVVVGETQYF,TGTGCCAGCAGCGTAGTAGTGGGAGAGACCCAGTACTTC
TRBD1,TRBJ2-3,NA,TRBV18,CASSRTGGKVTDTQYF,TGTGCCAGCTCACGGACAGGCGGAAAGGTCACAGATACGCAGTATTTT
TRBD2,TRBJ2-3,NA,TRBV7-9,CASSWTSGRRDTQYF,TGTGCCAGCAGCTGGACTAGCGGGAGACGTGATACGCAGTATTTT
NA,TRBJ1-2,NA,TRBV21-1,CASKLHLNRGGGYTF,TGTGCCAGCAAATTGCACCTAAACAGGGGCGGGGGCTACACCTTC
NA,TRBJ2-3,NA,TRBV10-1,CASSPRGSTDTQYF,TGCGCCAGCAGCCCTCGAGGGAGCACAGATACGCAGTATTTT
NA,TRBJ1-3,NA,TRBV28,CASSLWTVRTGNTIYF,TGTGCCAGCAGTCTGTGGACAGTTCGAACAGGAAACACCATATATTTT
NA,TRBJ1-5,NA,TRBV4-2,CASSQERENQPQHF,TGTGCCAGCAGCCAAGAACGGGAAAATCAGCCCCAGCATTTT
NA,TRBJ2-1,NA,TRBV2,CASSVGNEQFF,TGTGCCAGCAGTGTCGGTAATGAGCAGTTCTTC
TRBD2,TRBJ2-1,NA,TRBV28,CASSPRTSGAFYNEQFF,TGTGCCAGCAGTCCCCGGACTAGCGGAGCTTTCTACAATGAGCAGTTCTTC
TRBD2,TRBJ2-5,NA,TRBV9,CASSVDLAGGGETQYF,TGTGCCAGCAGCGTAGACCTAGCGGGAGGAGGAGAGACCCAGTACTTC
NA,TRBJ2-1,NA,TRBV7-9,CASTPSGYNEQFF,TGTGCCAGCACCCCTTCCGGCTACAATGAGCAGTTCTTC
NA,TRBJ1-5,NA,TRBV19,CASRLPMGNQPQHF,TGTGCCAGTAGATTACCAATGGGCAATCAGCCCCAGCATTTT
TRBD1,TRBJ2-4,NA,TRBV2,CASRTGPPQYF,TGTGCCAGCAGGACAGGGCCGCCTCAGTACTTC
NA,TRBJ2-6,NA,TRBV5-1,CASGSDSGANVLTF,TGCGCCAGCGGCTCGGACTCTGGGGCCAACGTCCTGACTTTC
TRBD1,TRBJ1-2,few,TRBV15,CATSRDRGPFGYTF,TGTGCCACCAGCCGGGACAGGGGACCATTTGGCTACACCTTC
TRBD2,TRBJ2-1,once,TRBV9,CASSVRLAGGINEQFF,TGTGCCAGCAGCGTGAGACTAGCGGGAGGGATCAATGAGCAGTTCTTC
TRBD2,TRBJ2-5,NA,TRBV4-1,CASSQAPKTLGLATEETQYF,TGCGCCAGCAGCCAAGCCCCGAAAACCCTGGGACTAGCAACGGAGGAGACCCAGTACTTC
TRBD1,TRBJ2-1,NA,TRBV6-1,CASKGGTGSYGEQFF,TGTGCCAGCAAGGGCGGGACAGGGAGCTACGGTGAGCAGTTCTTC
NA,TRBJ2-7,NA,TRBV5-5,CASSSLNRVLYEQYF,TGTGCCAGCAGCTCCTTAAACAGGGTACTCTACGAGCAGTACTTC
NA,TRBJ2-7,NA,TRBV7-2,CASSLLGEISNYEQYF,TGTGCCAGCAGCTTATTGGGGGAAATATCAAATTACGAGCAGTACTTC